Below, one TCR beta chain is given with its context. The antigen is not known. This sample is drawn from a study of shared clonotypes between healthy human individuals. The CDR3 is made up of 13 amino acids. CDR1 and CDR2 (germline): MNHEY, SVGAGI. Trimming pared 6 bases from V and 4 bases from J, leaving 9 bases between. Findings of the study overall: The authors sampled blood alone, and tissue repertoires likely differ.

In the source study's methods: For the immunoSEQ data, sequences were junction-only without quality scores, so filtering differed. The assay was immunoSEQ multiplex PCR, and TCRdb's table has in-frame clones only and misses some. V, J and clone size are taken as reported in that table, and D and trimming were inferred from the DNA itself. This table has roughly 2.2 million clones, 85% to 95% appearing once. The J gene is TRBJ1-4, the V gene TRBV6-5, with a possible D match to TRBD1 (5 bases). The specimen sequenced was naive CD4+ T cells from PBMCs. Sample subset: CD45RA+ positively selected. The TCR was taken from a man younger than 35 in good health. Some clones in this sample may be carry-over from other donors' samples. The CDR3 nucleotides read TGTGCCAGCAGGGGGGGGGTTAATGAAAAACTGTTTTTT. Amino acids: CASRGGVNEKLFF.